This T cell receptor beta chain is drawn from a study of shared clonotypes between healthy human individuals. Study findings and constraints: Rarefaction revealed incomplete sorted-subset sequencing despite large depth.

Only in-frame clones appear in the TCRdb table, and some are missing; sequencing was by immunoSEQ multiplex PCR. The profile shows more than 600,000 clones, 92% of them singletons. In regard to this clone: The target antigen is unknown.

CD45RO-negative cells were positively selected for CCR7, leaving out terminally differentiated effector memory CD45RA+ cells. The clonotype comes from a man aged 25-45 years in good health. The sequenced material came from naive CD8+ T cells sorted from blood.

DNA of the CDR3: TGTGCCAGCTCACCCCGAGGAGCCACTAGCACAGATACGCAGTATTTT. Its translation is CASSPRGATSTDTQYF. The gene calls are TRBV18 and TRBJ2-3; D uncertain. V was cut by 3 bases and J by 0 bases, with 13 bases left in between. There are 16 residues in the CDR3. Germline CDR1 reads KGHSH; CDR2 reads LQKENI. Drawing the rest from reference TRBV18 and TRBJ2-3, the complete variable domain is NAGVMQNPRHLVRRRGQEARLRCSPMKGHSHVYWYRQLPEEGLKFMVYLQKENIIDESGMPKERFSAEFPKEGPSILRIQQVVRGDSAAYFCASSPRGATSTDTQYFGPGTRLTVL.